This entry concerns a single TCR beta chain. The sample comes from a study of glioma-infiltrating T cells after dendritic cell vaccination. Trimming took 6 bases from V and 10 from J; bases not matched to a gene: 11. Germline-derived CDR1 and CDR2 are MNHEY and SVGAGI. The CDR3 runs to 15 residues. The PCR used 60 V beta and 13 J beta primers. Here immunoSEQ multiplex PCR was the method, and the copy in TCRdb shows in-frame clones only, minus some. The top ten clones hold under 8% of a sample with about 67,000 clones, around 81% of them seen once. The chain couples TRBV6-5 to TRBJ1-6, with TRBD1 matching over 8 bases. This TCR derives from a human donor with glioblastoma. The sequences come from blood, collected before dendritic cell vaccination. In DNA form, the CDR3 reads TGTGCCAGCAGAAGACCGGGACAGGTCGACTCACCCCTCCACTTT. This sequence encodes CASRRPGQVDSPLHF.